Sequencing of this TCR beta chain was carried out in a study of low-dose radiotherapy and immunotherapy resistance in tumors. Study summary: Participants in Cohort 1 were administered 0.5 Gy per fraction at 2-week intervals, to a cumulative dose of 6.5 Gy. Patients were on oral aspirin 300 mg taken daily for four cycles from cycle 1 day 1. Intravenous cyclophosphamide at 200 mg/m2 preceded radiation and immunotherapy by one day, every two weeks.

Both TCRalpha and TCRbeta chains were reverse transcribed with V-gene-specific primers. Using a constant-region primer together with a V-primer adapter, TCRs were subjected to roughly 18 PCR cycles of amplification. In TCRdb, the reads were re-called with MiXCR into one record per CDR3 protein. The repertoire includes roughly 56,000 distinct CDR3 sequences, about 23% of them detected once, and approximately 6.7% sits in the top ten. Time point noted: after trial treatment. The treatment denotes: LDRT plus nivolumab, ipilimumab, low-dose cyclophosphamide and aspirin (RACIN trial). Low-dose radiotherapy, low-dose cyclophosphamide, aspirin, ipilimumab and nivolumab were all given to the donors. This clonotype appeared many times. The CDR3 extends over 15 amino acids. The germline gives CDR1 MNHEY, CDR2 SVGEGT. The V and J ends lost 5 bases and 3 bases respectively, with 16 bases between them.

The sample was PBMCs, taken after low-dose radiotherapy plus immunotherapy. The chain joins TRBV6-2 or TRBV6-3 to TRBJ1-2; TRBD1 might be the D (6 bases). This receptor was identified in a male donor with prostate cancer. The CDR3 coding sequence is TGTGCCAGCAGTACGAGGGGGGACACGGACTATGGCTACACCTTC. Translated, it gives CASSTRGDTDYGYTF.